This T cell receptor beta chain derives from a study of vaccination and CD4 T cells after COVID-19 (dated by TCRdb to the early 2020s). With respect to the entire study: The convalescent cohort comprised six males and four females, including two Hispanic individuals, seven Caucasians, two Asians and one multiracial person. Each participant got two doses of either the Pfizer-BioNTech BNT162b2 vaccine (n=8) or the Moderna mRNA-1273 vaccine (n=2). In around 9 COVID-19 convalescent patients and a handful of infection-naive healthy vaccine recipients, researchers compared the spike-specific CD4+ TCR repertoire from before mRNA vaccination with the repertoire from after. Post-vaccine blood samples were collected a median of about 72 days after the second vaccine dose, ranging from about 13 to 241 days. Post-COVID blood samples were collected from convalescent patients a median of approximately 93 days after diagnosis, with a range of about 30 to 161 days. The cultures were stimulated with overlapping spike peptide pools from SARS-CoV-2 and from the common cold coronaviruses HCoV-NL63, HCoV-OC43 and HCoV-229E. As controls, cultures received a CEFX viral epitope pool (the positive control), an HIV-1 Nef peptide pool (the negative control), or no peptide at all.

Reading from cysteine to phenylalanine, the CDR3 counts 15 amino acids. Only the CDR3 part of the read is kept: 45 bases, read in frame from the first base. Sequences ENHRY (CDR1) and SYGVKD (CDR2) are obtained from the germline V gene. V has 0 bases trimmed and J has 5 bases trimmed; junction bases matching no gene number 3. Study-level results and caveats: An increase in the median number of SARS-CoV-2-reactive clonotypes from approximately 23 after infection to 35 to 40 after vaccination was observed, but the change was not found to be significant. Relatively few convalescent patients were included in the study, and early timepoints after natural infection were not analyzed. Of the vaccine-specific clones in convalescent patients, 304 of 307, or nearly all, reacted only to SARS-CoV-2 spike and did not cross-react with common cold coronaviruses. Among convalescent patients, a median approximately 88% of the SARS-CoV-2-reactive clones seen after vaccination appeared only after vaccination, which suggests priming specific to the vaccine.

The library was prepared using PCR. DNA from cultured CD4+ T cells was subjected to TCR sequencing with the Oncomine TCR Beta short-read assay at the Johns Hopkins FTIC core. The QIAamp micro DNA kit was used to extract genomic DNA from the cultured CD4+ T cells. Oncomine TCR Beta libraries from cultured CD4+ T cells were pooled with unique dual indexes and sequenced on an Illumina iSeq 100. The original methods were these. Non-productive sequences were removed, and CDR3s not starting with C, not ending with F or W, or shorter than 7 amino acids were discarded. Antigen-specific clonotypes were identified with the MANAFEST web application by comparing peptide-stimulated wells with reference and other culture wells. To be called positive, a clone needed an FDR below 0.05, an odds ratio above 5, and a productive frequency above 0.1% in at least two of three replicate wells. A clonotype was classed as cross-reactive if the clonotype showed significant expansion both in SARS-CoV-2 spike wells and in at least one common cold coronavirus spike condition. Levenshtein distances (stringdist) and unrooted phylogenetic trees (ape) in R version 3.6.1 were used to assess CDR3 homology. TCRdb's own reprocessing of the public reads used fastp at Q25 and MiXCR and kept productive beta chains. Records with the same CDR3 protein are collapsed into one entry carrying the most frequent genes and DNA. Clone size and V and J calls follow TCRdb, not the original study. A total of around 15,000 distinct CDR3 sequences appear in this sample, 20% to 25% of them only once. The ten biggest clones cover 12% of the sample.

Reading the label with the study, this specimen's treatment or condition is: roughly 11-day PBMC culture with coronavirus spike peptide pools or control peptides (ViraFEST assay). To expand antigen-specific T cells with peptide pools and then pick out the expanded clonotypes through TCR sequencing, the study relied on the ViraFEST assay. The absence of prior SARS-CoV-2 infection in healthy vaccine recipients was confirmed by negative nucleocapsid antibody tests before and after vaccination. Each well held around 1.9 million PBMCs cultured with 9 to 10 ug/ml peptide pools in IMDM containing approximately 5% human AB serum and 7.5 to 10 IU/ml IL-2. Half of the culture medium was replaced with fresh IL-2-containing medium on days 3 and 7. After 10 days of culture, CD4+ T cells were isolated by negative selection with the EasySep CD4+ T cell isolation kit. PBMCs were separated from whole blood using Ficoll-Paque Plus gradient centrifugation and then either used fresh or cryopreserved at -140C. Culture conditions were generally each tested in triplicate wells.

In the case of this clonotype: It has no known antigen specificity. No base quality values were provided; no much bigger clone lies one nucleotide off.

The receptor's source is a human donor who received a COVID-19 vaccine. Here the sequenced sample was CD4+ T cells from blood, cultured in vitro, taken before SARS-CoV-2 vaccination. Here the chain combines TRBV10-3 and TRBJ1-4; 7 middle bases align to TRBD1. CDR3 reads: CAISESKGANEKLFF. The base sequence is TGTGCCATCAGTGAGTCGAAGGGGGCAAATGAAAAACTGTTTTTT.